This T cell receptor (beta chain) appears in the sequencing data of a study of blood T cell repertoires in COVID-19. About the research overall: The origin of the acute and convalescent COVID-19 samples was the United States, Italy and Spain. PBMCs, B-cell-depleted T cells, or T cells provided the cDNA or gDNA that made up the material.

This clone showed up just once. Using immunoSEQ multiplex PCR, the repertoire was profiled, and TCRdb retains in-frame clones only, with some absent. This table holds tens of thousands of clones, 90% found once. V was clipped by 9 bases and J by 0 bases; unmatched bases: 5. CDR3 length: 14 amino acids. CDR1 is MDHEN and CDR2 is SYDVKM in the germline V gene. Sequencing was done on a sample of peripheral blood. The chain employs TRBV28 and TRBJ2-1; TRBD2 aligns across 7 bases. The sequence derives from a human donor in a cohort sampled during active COVID-19. The CDR3 reads CASSLAASYNEQFF. As DNA, the CDR3 is TGTGCCAGTTCCCTAGCGGCCTCCTACAATGAGCAGTTCTTC.